This TCR beta chain comes out of a study of cytomegalovirus exposure and HLA in healthy donors. Study summary: Among about 179 million T cells, an earlier analysis found roughly 100 million unique TCR beta sequences.

The PCR used 60 Vbeta and 13 Jbeta primers. The protocol was immunoSEQ multiplex PCR, while the TCRdb copy is restricted to in-frame clones and leaves out a portion. The sample has over 100,000 clones; about 70% are singletons. General study points: Researchers counted 164 TCR beta chains as cytomegalovirus-associated. Common viral pathogens seemed, in a later analysis, to connect with several of the most significant clusters. A few CMV-associated chains were confirmed in vitro to be specific for CMV antigens.

Germline V gene lookup returns CDR1 MNHEY and CDR2 SMNVEV (reference sequence). The CDR3 sequence is 15 residues long. Unmatched junction bases numbered 2, after V lost 4 bases and J lost 2 bases. With regard to this clone: Its cognate antigen is unknown.

The chain employs TRBV27 and TRBJ2-3; TRBD2 matches 11 bases. This TCR was sampled from a woman in her thirties or forties in good health and CMV-seronegative. Sequencing was done on a sample of PBMCs. The CDR3 here is CASSWTSGLTDTQYF. In nucleotides, the CDR3 is TGTGCCAGCAGTTGGACTAGCGGGCTCACAGATACGCAGTATTTT.